This T cell receptor beta chain is drawn from a study of shared clonotypes between healthy human individuals. Study-wide background: With ages of 18 to 49, the donors were two women and three men.

Study-level results: Sorted-subset samples were not fully sequenced, rarefaction indicated. Few donors limited the genetic and exposure-history diversity represented.

The ends lost 6 bases at V and 4 bases at J; junction bases unmatched: 8. The CDR3 consists of 14 residues. Germline lookup yields CDR1 MDHEN and CDR2 SYDVKM. Libraries were prepared by immunoSEQ multiplex PCR; TCRdb keeps only in-frame clonotypes and omits some of them. The table has roughly 2.5 million clones, more than 90% seen once. Notes on this clone: Its target is unknown.

Healthy adults negative for HIV, lacking recent acute infections or vaccinations, served as donors. The chain combines TRBV28 with TRBJ1-2, with TRBD1 matching over 7 bases. The clonotype comes from a man between 18 and 29 years old in good health. The sequencing sample was made of naive CD4+ T cells sorted from blood. The subset is: CD45RA+ positively selected. For the CDR3, the DNA is TGTGCCAGCAGGTCCATAGGGACAGCCTATGGCTACACCTTC. This gives the protein CASRSIGTAYGYTF.